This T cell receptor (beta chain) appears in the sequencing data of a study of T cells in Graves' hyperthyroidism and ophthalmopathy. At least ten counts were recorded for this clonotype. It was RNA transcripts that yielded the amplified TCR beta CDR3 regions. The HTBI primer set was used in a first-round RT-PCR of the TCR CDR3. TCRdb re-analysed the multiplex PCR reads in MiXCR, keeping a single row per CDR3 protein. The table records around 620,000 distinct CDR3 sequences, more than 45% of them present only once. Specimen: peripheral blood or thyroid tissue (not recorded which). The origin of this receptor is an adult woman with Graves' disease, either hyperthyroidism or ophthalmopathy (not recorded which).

CDR3 region: CASSPLGTAIPYEQYF. CDR3 in DNA: TGTGCCAGCAGCCCTCTCGGCACAGCTATACCCTACGAGCAGTACTTC. This chain connects TRBV7-8 to TRBJ2-7; D not resolved. Per germline, CDR1 SGHVS and CDR2 FQNEAQ. There are 16 residues in the CDR3. V lost 5 bases, J lost 2 bases, and 19 bases lay in between.